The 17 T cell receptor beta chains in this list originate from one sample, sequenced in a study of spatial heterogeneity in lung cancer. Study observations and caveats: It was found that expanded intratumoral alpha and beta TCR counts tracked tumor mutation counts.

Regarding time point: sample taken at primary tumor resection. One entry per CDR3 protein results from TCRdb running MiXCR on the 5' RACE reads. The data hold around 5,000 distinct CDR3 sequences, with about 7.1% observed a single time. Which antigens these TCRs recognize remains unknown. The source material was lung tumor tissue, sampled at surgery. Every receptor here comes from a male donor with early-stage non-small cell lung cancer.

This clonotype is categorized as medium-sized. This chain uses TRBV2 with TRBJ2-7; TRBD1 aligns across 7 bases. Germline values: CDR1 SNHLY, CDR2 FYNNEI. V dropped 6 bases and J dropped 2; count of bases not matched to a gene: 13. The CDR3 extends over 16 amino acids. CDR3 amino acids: CASSPGEGALTYEQYF. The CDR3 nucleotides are TGTGCCAGCAGCCCAGGCGAGGGGGCTCTTACCTACGAGCAGTACTTC.

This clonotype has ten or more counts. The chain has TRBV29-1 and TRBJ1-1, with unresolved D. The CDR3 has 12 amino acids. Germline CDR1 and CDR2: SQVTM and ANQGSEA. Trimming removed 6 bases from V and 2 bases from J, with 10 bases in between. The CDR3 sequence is CSVSSGNTEAFF. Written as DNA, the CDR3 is TGCAGCGTCAGTTCCGGAAACACTGAAGCTTTCTTT.

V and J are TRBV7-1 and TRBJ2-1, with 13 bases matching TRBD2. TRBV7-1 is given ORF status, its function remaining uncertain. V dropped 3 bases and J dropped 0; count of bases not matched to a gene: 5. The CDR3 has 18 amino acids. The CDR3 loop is CASSSGLAGFSSYNEQFF. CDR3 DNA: TGTGCCAGCAGCTCGGGACTAGCGGGGTTTAGCTCCTACAATGAGCAGTTCTTC.

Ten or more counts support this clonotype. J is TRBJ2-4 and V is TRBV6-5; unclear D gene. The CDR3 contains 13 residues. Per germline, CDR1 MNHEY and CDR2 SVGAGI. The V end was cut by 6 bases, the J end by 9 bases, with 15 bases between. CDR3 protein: CASSPQESGIQYF. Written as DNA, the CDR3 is TGTGCCAGCAGCCCCCAAGAATCGGGCATTCAGTACTTC.

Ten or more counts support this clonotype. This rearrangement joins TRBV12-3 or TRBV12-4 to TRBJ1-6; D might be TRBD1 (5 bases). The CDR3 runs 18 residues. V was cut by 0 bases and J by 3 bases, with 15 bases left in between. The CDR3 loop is CASSLATAGPLYNSPLHF. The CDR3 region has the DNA TGTGCCAGCAGTTTAGCGACTGCGGGACCACTCTATAATTCACCCCTCCACTTT.

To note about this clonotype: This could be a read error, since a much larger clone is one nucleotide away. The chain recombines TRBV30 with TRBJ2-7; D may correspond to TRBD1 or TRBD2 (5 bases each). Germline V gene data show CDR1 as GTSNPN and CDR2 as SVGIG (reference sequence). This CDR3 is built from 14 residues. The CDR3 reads CAWRIPGTQPELYF. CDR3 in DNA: TGTGCCTGGAGGATTCCCGGGACCCAGCCCGAGCTGTACTTC.

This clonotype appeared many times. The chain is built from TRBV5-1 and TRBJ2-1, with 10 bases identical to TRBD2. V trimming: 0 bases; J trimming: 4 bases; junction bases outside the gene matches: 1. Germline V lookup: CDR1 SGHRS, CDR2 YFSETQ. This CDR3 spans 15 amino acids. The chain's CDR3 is CASSLETSGYNEQFF. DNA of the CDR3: TGCGCCAGCAGCTTGGAGACTAGCGGGTACAATGAGCAGTTCTTC.

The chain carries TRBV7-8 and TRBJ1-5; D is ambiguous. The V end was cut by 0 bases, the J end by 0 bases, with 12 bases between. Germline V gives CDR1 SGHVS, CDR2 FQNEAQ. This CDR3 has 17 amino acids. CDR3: CASSLAQYPYSNQPQHF. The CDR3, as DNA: TGTGCCAGCAGCTTAGCACAGTACCCCTATAGCAATCAGCCCCAGCATTTT. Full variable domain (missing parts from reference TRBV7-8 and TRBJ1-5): GAGVSQSPRYKVAKRGQDVALRCDPISGHVSLFWYQQALGQGPEFLTYFQNEAQLDKSGLPSDRFFAERPEGSVSTLKIQRTQQEDSAVYLCASSLAQYPYSNQPQHFGDGTRLSIL.

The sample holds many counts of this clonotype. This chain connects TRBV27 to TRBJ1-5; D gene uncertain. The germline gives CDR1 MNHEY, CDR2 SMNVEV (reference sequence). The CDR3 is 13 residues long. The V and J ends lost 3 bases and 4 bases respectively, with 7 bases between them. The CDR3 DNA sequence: TGTGCCAGCAGTTTGGGCAGGAATCAGCCCCAGCATTTT. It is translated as CASSLGRNQPQHF.

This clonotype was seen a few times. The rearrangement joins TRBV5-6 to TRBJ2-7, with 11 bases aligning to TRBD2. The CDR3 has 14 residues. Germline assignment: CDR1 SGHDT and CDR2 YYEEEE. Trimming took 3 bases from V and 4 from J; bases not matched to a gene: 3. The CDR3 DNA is TGTGCCAGCAGCTCCGGGACTAGCGGTTACGAGCAGTACTTC. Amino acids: CASSSGTSGYEQYF. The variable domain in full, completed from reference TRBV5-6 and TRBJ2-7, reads DAGVTQSPTHLIKTRGQQVTLRCSPKSGHDTVSWYQQALGQGPQFIFQYYEEEERQRGNFPDRFSGHQFPNYSSELNVNALLLGDSALYLCASSSGTSGYEQYFGPGTRLTVT.

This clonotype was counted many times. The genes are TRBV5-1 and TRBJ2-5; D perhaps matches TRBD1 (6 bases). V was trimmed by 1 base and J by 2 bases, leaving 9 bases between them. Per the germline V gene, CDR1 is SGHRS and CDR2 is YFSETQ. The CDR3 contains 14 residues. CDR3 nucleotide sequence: TGCGCCAGCAGCTTGACAGGGAGACAAGAGACCCAGTACTTC. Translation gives CASSLTGRQETQYF.

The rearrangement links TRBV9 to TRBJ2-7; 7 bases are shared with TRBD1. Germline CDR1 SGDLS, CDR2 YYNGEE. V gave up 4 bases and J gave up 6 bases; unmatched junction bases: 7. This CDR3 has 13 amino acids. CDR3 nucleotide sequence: TGTGCCAGCAGCTTATCGACAGGGAGCGAGCAGTACTTC. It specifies CASSLSTGSEQYF.

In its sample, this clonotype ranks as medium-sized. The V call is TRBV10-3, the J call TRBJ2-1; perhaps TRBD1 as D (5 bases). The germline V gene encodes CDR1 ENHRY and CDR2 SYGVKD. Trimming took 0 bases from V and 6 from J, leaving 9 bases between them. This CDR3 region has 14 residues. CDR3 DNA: TGTGCCATCAGTGAGTCGCTACAGGTCAATGAGCAGTTCTTC. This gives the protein CAISESLQVNEQFF.

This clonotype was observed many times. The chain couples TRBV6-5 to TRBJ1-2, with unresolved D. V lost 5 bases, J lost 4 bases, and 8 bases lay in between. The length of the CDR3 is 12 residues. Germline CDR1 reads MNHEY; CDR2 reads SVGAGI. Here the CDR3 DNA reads TGTGCCAGCAGTGTCGGAACCTATGGCTACACCTTC. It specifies CASSVGTYGYTF.

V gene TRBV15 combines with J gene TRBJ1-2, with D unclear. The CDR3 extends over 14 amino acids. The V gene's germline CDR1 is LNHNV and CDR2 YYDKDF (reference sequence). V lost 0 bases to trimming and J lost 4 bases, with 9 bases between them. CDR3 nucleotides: TGTGCCACCAGCAGAGATCGGACTGGCTATGGCTACACCTTC. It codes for CATSRDRTGYGYTF.

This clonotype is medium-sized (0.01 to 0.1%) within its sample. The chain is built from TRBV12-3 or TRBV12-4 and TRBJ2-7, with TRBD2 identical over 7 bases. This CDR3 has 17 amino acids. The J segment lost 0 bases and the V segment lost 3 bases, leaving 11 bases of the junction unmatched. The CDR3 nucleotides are TGTGCCAGCAGTTTCGACGGGATCCAGCGGGACTCCTACGAGCAGTACTTC. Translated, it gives CASSFDGIQRDSYEQYF.

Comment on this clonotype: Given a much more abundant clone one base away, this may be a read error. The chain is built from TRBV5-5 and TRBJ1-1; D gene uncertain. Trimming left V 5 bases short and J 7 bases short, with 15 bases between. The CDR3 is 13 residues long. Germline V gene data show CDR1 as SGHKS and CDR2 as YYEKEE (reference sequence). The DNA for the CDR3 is TGTGCCAGCAGTGACCCCAGACCTTATGAAGCTTTCTTT. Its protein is CASSDPRPYEAFF.